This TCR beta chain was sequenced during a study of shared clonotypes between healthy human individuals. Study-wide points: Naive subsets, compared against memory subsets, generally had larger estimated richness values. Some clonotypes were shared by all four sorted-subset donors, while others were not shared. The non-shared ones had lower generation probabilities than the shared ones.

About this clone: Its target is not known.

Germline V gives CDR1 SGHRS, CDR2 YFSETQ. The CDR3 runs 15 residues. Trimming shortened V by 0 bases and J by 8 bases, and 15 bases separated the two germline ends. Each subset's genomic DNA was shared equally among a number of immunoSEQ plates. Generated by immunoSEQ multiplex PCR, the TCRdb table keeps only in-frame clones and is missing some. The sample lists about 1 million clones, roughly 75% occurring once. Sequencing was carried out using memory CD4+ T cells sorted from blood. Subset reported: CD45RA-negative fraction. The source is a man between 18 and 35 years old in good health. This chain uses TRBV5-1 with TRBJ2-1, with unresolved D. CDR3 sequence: CASSLVDLSIDEQFF. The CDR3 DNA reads TGCGCCAGCAGCTTGGTCGATCTTTCAATCGATGAGCAGTTCTTC.